The present entry profiles one T cell receptor beta chain with its context. Its antigen is not identified. The data belong to a study of breast tumors, draining lymph nodes, adjacent tissues. The lymph nodes were axillary draining lymph nodes from breast cancer patients. TCRdb re-called the multiplex PCR reads with MiXCR, one entry per CDR3 protein. The sample lists 270,000 or so distinct CDR3 sequences; over 30% were seen once. Findings and caveats of the study: Compared with lymph nodes, tumors were less diverse; compared with nontumor tissue, more.

V shed 10 bases and J shed 0 bases, with 18 bases lying between them. The CDR3 is 15 residues long. Germline V gene data show CDR1 as MNHEY and CDR2 as SVGAGI. Sequencing was carried out using axillary lymph node tissue. The chain uses TRBV6-5 and TRBJ1-2; D perhaps matches TRBD1 (6 bases). The TCR comes from a female donor with breast cancer. Some clones in this sample may be carry-over from other donors' samples. CDR3 protein: CATAVGGHANYGYTF. In nucleotides, the CDR3 is TGTGCCACCGCGGTTGGGGGGCATGCTAACTATGGCTACACCTTC.